Detailed here is one T cell receptor beta chain. This sample is drawn from a study of shared T cell receptors in the human thymus. V was cut by 4 bases and J by 4 bases, with 8 bases left in between. CDR3 length: 11 amino acids. Germline V lookup: CDR1 SQVTM, CDR2 ANQGSEA. TCRdb's table, derived via immunoSEQ multiplex PCR, lists solely in-frame clones and lacks some. The profile covers fewer than 700,000 clones, with 70% to 90% appearing a single time and approximately 0.01% taken by the ten largest. Separately, the same data were catalogued under a study of human thymus T cells. That paper states: Having surgery to correct congenital heart defects, healthy Finnish infants acted as the donors. Resections removed during corrective heart surgery provided the thymus tissue used. Usage of V and J genes appeared biased in thymic and blood repertoires.

The receptor comes from a boy in the first two years of life with a congenital heart defect. The rearrangement links TRBV29-1 to TRBJ2-7; D is unresolved. The source material was thymocytes. In nucleotides, the CDR3 is TGCAGCGTTGTACTCCAATACGAGCAGTACTTC. This gives the protein CSVVLQYEQYF.